Each of the 29 T cell receptor beta chains below was sequenced from the same sample in a study of blood T cell repertoires in COVID-19 (dated by TCRdb to 2018 to 2021). Libraries were constructed by the immunoSEQ multiplex PCR assay. Entries here come from immuneACCESS through TCRdb and include only in-frame sequences with V and J called. Some clones fail to appear in such tables; in the studies checked, an unresolved V gene covers under half of the shortfall, and the cause of the remainder is unknown. The sample table shows some 190,000 clones, and 75% to 90% are seen once. The top ten constitute 6.5% to 10% of the sample. The sequencing input was peripheral blood. The receptors were sampled from a woman aged 60 to 75 with acute or convalescent COVID-19.

This rearrangement joins TRBV5-4 to TRBJ2-2; 7 bases fit TRBD2. The CDR3 covers 19 residues. The V gene end was trimmed by 4 bases and the J gene end by 4 bases; junction bases not matched to a gene: 19. CDR1 is SGHNT, CDR2 YYREEE, per germline (reference sequence). The CDR3 sequence: CASSPNTRTSRRGTGELFF. The CDR3 nucleotides read TGTGCCAGCAGCCCGAACACGAGGACTAGTAGGCGGGGCACCGGGGAGCTGTTTTTT.

This chain joins TRBV11-3 and TRBJ2-5, with TRBD2 identical over 13 bases. The J segment lost 3 bases and the V segment lost 1 base, leaving 2 bases of the junction unmatched. CDR3 size: 16 residues. Germline V gene data show CDR1 as SGHNT and CDR2 as YENEEA. CDR3 amino acids: CASSLGGLAGKETQYF. The DNA for the CDR3 is TGTGCCAGCAGCTTAGGGGGACTAGCGGGAAAAGAGACCCAGTACTTC.

The chain is built from TRBV5-1 and TRBJ2-1; tentatively, D is TRBD1 (5 bases). V gave up 0 bases and J gave up 6 bases, with 10 bases separating them. There are 14 residues in the CDR3. The germline CDR1 and CDR2 sequences are SGHRS and YFSETQ. The CDR3 bases are TGCGCCAGCAGCTTGGCAGGGCCCCCCAATGAGCAGTTCTTC. It specifies CASSLAGPPNEQFF.

CDR3 DNA: TGTGCCAGTAGTATTCGACTAGCGGGAGTGGATGAGCAGTTCTTC. Translation: CASSIRLAGVDEQFF. The rearrangement uses TRBV19 and TRBJ2-1; TRBD2 matches at 12 bases. Looked up from germline, CDR1 is LNHDA and CDR2 is SQIVND (reference sequence). This CDR3 comprises 15 residues. Losses at the gene ends were 3 bases for V and 8 bases for J; bases not matched to a gene: 5.

The J gene is TRBJ2-4, the V gene TRBV6-5; D is perhaps TRBD2 (5 bases). Germline values: CDR1 MNHEY, CDR2 SVGAGI. The CDR3 is 13 amino acids. Deletions cut 4 bases from V and 8 bases from J, with 12 bases between. Here the CDR3 reads CASSWTPRDIQYF. The CDR3 bases are TGTGCCAGCAGTTGGACCCCGCGGGACATTCAGTACTTC.

The chain joins TRBV5-1 to TRBJ2-7; 12 bases align to TRBD2. CDR3 length: 14 residues. Trimming at V came to 3 bases and at J to 6 bases, leaving 4 bases not matched to a gene. Germline V gene sequence: CDR1 SGHRS, CDR2 YFSETQ. CDR3 nucleotides: TGCGCCAGCAGCTCCGGGACTAGCGGGTCCGAGCAGTACTTC. Protein product: CASSSGTSGSEQYF.

This sequence joins TRBV6-5 and TRBJ1-2; a weak D match, TRBD1 (5 bases). With 8 bases removed from V and 4 bases from J, the gap between germline ends came to 20 bases. The germline V gene encodes CDR1 MNHEY and CDR2 SVGAGI. This CDR3 region has 15 residues. CDR3 region: CASSSYRLGGYGYTF. In DNA, the CDR3 is TGTGCCAGCTCCAGTTACAGGCTCGGCGGCTATGGCTACACCTTC.

This clone was found a few times. The same CDR3 arises from other DNA sequences in this sample as well. The chain has TRBV3-1 (or the pseudogene TRBV3-2) and TRBJ2-2; D not resolved. The CDR3 covers 12 residues. V lost 4 bases to trimming and J lost 5 bases, with 5 bases between them. Germline lookup yields CDR1 LGHDT and CDR2 YNNKEL (reference sequence). CDR3 region: CASSPGTGELFF. As DNA, the CDR3 is TGTGCCAGCAGCCCGGGTACCGGGGAGCTGTTTTTT.

This clone was counted a single time. The chain recombines TRBV6-5 with TRBJ1-3, with D possibly matching TRBD1 (6 bases). V was shortened by 10 bases and J by 3 bases, with 16 bases between the two germline ends. CDR1 and CDR2 from the germline V gene are MNHEY and SVGAGI. The CDR3 runs 14 residues. As DNA, the CDR3 is TGTGCCATTACACCACAGGGATTTGGAAACACCATATATTTT. This gives the protein CAITPQGFGNTIYF.

V usage is TRBV30 and J usage is TRBJ1-1; 7 bases match TRBD1. V lost 0 bases to trimming and J lost 1 base; unmatched junction nucleotides: 5. The CDR3 spans 15 residues. The germline V gene encodes CDR1 GTSNPN and CDR2 SVGIG (reference sequence). The CDR3 loop is CAWSVLPGGNTEAFF. CDR3 DNA sequence: TGTGCCTGGAGTGTACTTCCAGGGGGGAACACTGAAGCTTTCTTT.

The chain uses TRBV5-4 and TRBJ1-2; D is perhaps TRBD1 (6 bases). V was shortened by 0 bases and J by 4 bases, with 13 bases between the two germline ends. The germline V gene has CDR1 SGHNT and CDR2 YYREEE (reference sequence). The CDR3 sequence is 15 residues long. The CDR3 DNA reads as TGTGCCAGCAGCTTGGGGGCAGGGGTCCTCTATGGCTACACCTTC. Its protein product is CASSLGAGVLYGYTF.

V and J are TRBV18 and TRBJ1-4; TRBD1 matches at 8 bases. With V trimmed by 8 bases and J by 4 bases, 3 bases remained unmatched. Looked up from germline, CDR1 is KGHSH and CDR2 is LQKENI. The CDR3 is 13 residues long. The CDR3 reads CASATGVNEKLFF. CDR3 nucleotide sequence: TGTGCCAGCGCGACAGGGGTTAATGAAAAACTGTTTTTT.

CDR3 sequence (DNA): TGTGCCAGTAGTATGGGACTCCAGGGGCCCCAGCATTTT. The encoded protein is CASSMGLQGPQHF. The gene calls are TRBV19 and TRBJ1-5; perhaps TRBD1 as D (5 bases). The germline CDR1 and CDR2 sequences are LNHDA and SQIVND (reference sequence). The CDR3 covers 13 residues. Trimming took 3 bases from V and 9 from J, leaving 12 bases between them.

This chain joins TRBV5-1 and TRBJ2-1; a weak D match, TRBD2 (6 bases). CDR3 size: 13 residues. CDR1 and CDR2 (germline): SGHRS, YFSETQ. Trimming took off 0 bases at V and 6 bases at J, with 7 bases between the two ends. CDR3 in DNA: TGCGCCAGCAGCTTGGGACTAGTCAATGAGCAGTTCTTC. This encodes CASSLGLVNEQFF.

V and J are TRBV6-2 or TRBV6-3 and TRBJ1-3; D is unclear. V lost 6 bases and J 2 bases, leaving 26 bases between the germline ends. CDR3 length: 19 amino acids. Germline CDR1 and CDR2: MNHEY and SVGEGT. CDR3 in amino acids: CASSPRHSASRSPGNTIYF. For the CDR3, the DNA is TGTGCCAGCAGCCCTCGTCATAGCGCGAGTCGGAGCCCTGGAAACACCATATATTTT.

The chain joins TRBV7-9 to TRBJ1-2; D is unclear. In germline, CDR1 is SEHNR, CDR2 FQNEAQ (reference sequence). With 1 base removed from V and 8 bases from J, the gap between germline ends came to 11 bases. This CDR3 is 13 amino acids long. As DNA, the CDR3 is TGTGCCAGCAGCTTAGACTCCGAGTCAGGCTACACCTTC. It codes for CASSLDSESGYTF.

The chain combines TRBV7-8 with TRBJ1-5; D ambiguous. Per germline, CDR1 SGHVS and CDR2 FQNEAQ. The V end lost 5 bases, the J end lost 6 bases, and 11 bases lay between the germline ends. This CDR3 region has 13 residues. Here the CDR3 reads CASSRRRSQPQHF. The CDR3 DNA follows: TGTGCCAGCAGCCGTCGACGGAGTCAGCCCCAGCATTTT.

V and J are TRBV7-2 and TRBJ1-1, with TRBD1 identical over 7 bases. The CDR3 extends over 12 amino acids. The junction had 4 bases not matched to a gene; V was cut back by 5 bases and J by 7 bases. CDR1 and CDR2 (germline): SGHTA, FQGNSA. CDR3 amino acids: CASSPGTDEAFF. CDR3 nucleotides: TGTGCCAGCAGCCCCGGGACAGATGAAGCTTTCTTT.

V is TRBV10-1 and J is TRBJ1-4; D remains unclear. The germline V gene has CDR1 WNHNN and CDR2 SYGVQD (reference sequence). The CDR3 extends over 14 amino acids. V dropped 2 bases and J dropped 8 bases, with 12 bases sitting between them. CDR3 loop: CASSERRGGEKLFF. DNA for the CDR3: TGCGCCAGCAGTGAGCGACGGGGAGGGGAAAAACTGTTTTTT.

V and J are TRBV4-2 and TRBJ1-3; 10 bases agree with TRBD1. The CDR3 totals 18 residues. V gave up 1 base and J gave up 0 bases; unmatched junction bases: 6. CDR1 LGHNA and CDR2 YNFKEQ come from the germline V gene. The CDR3 sequence: CASSQGTGGLASGNTIYF. CDR3 DNA: TGTGCCAGCAGCCAAGGGACAGGGGGATTGGCCTCTGGAAACACCATATATTTT.

The rearrangement links TRBV5-4 to TRBJ1-2, with 12 bases fitting TRBD1. The V gene's germline CDR1 is SGHNT and CDR2 YYREEE (reference sequence). J gave up 8 bases and V 4 bases, and 6 bases lay outside the gene matches. The CDR3 contains 14 residues. CDR3 DNA: TGTGCCAGCAGCCTGGGACAGGGGGCGCGGGGCTACACCTTC. Protein product: CASSLGQGARGYTF.

This clone was counted only a few times. CDR3 in DNA: TGTGCCAGCAGGGGACTAGCGGGATTCCCAGGCGAGCAGTACTTC. This translates into CASRGLAGFPGEQYF. The V gene is TRBV2, the J gene TRBJ2-7; the match to TRBD2 covers 13 bases. The length of the CDR3 is 15 residues. Germline trimming cut 6 bases from V and 6 bases from J; bases unmatched to any gene: 8. Per the germline V gene, CDR1 is SNHLY and CDR2 is FYNNEI. The full variable domain, with the rest looked up from reference TRBV2 and TRBJ2-7, is EPEVTQTPSHQVTQMGQEVILRCVPISNHLYFYWYRQILGQKVEFLVSFYNNEISEKSEIFDDQFSVERPDGSNFTLKIRSTKLEDSAMYFCASRGLAGFPGEQYFGPGTRLTVT.

The table lists this clone with a count of one. The chain couples TRBV11-2 to TRBJ2-5, with TRBD2 identical over 9 bases. V was clipped by 5 bases and J by 2 bases; unmatched bases: 6. CDR1 and CDR2 from the germline V gene are SGHAT and FQNNGV. The CDR3 has 15 residues. The CDR3 region is CASSRSTSGQETQYF. For the CDR3, the DNA is TGTGCCAGCAGCCGATCGACTAGCGGACAAGAGACCCAGTACTTC.

This rearrangement joins TRBV2 to TRBJ2-7; no reliable D call. The germline V gene has CDR1 SNHLY and CDR2 FYNNEI. V lost 7 bases to trimming and J lost 4 bases, with 14 bases between them. This CDR3 spans 13 amino acids. The chain's CDR3 is CASKNPQPYEQYF. The CDR3 DNA reads as TGTGCCAGCAAAAATCCACAGCCGTACGAGCAGTACTTC.

This clone was found once. The J gene is TRBJ2-2, the V gene TRBV11-3; possible D gene TRBD1, 5 bases. V was clipped by 2 bases and J by 2 bases, with 6 bases between them. This CDR3 has 14 residues. In germline, CDR1 is SGHNT, CDR2 YENEEA. The chain's CDR3 is CASSLRGNTGELFF. The DNA of the CDR3 is TGTGCCAGCAGCTTAAGGGGAAACACCGGGGAGCTGTTTTTT.

This clone was picked up one time. DNA for the CDR3: TGTGCCAGCCAACCCCGGGGACAGGGTGGCACAGATACGCAGTATTTT. Translated: CASQPRGQGGTDTQYF. The chain has TRBV27 and TRBJ2-3; 9 bases line up with TRBD1. Germline lookup yields CDR1 MNHEY and CDR2 SMNVEV (reference sequence). The CDR3 totals 16 residues. J was trimmed by 1 base and V by 8 bases; bases with no gene match: 10.

J is TRBJ1-4 and V is TRBV18; 8 nucleotides agree with TRBD1. The V gene end was trimmed by 4 bases and the J gene end by 8 bases; junction bases not matched to a gene: 12. Looked up from germline, CDR1 is KGHSH and CDR2 is LQKENI. CDR3 size: 16 residues. CDR3 nucleotides: TGTGCCAGCTCACTTCACAGGGGGAAAGTAGGGGAAAAACTGTTTTTT. Encoded protein: CASSLHRGKVGEKLFF. The full variable domain, its missing parts supplied by reference TRBV18 and TRBJ1-4, is NAGVMQNPRHLVRRRGQEARLRCSPMKGHSHVYWYRQLPEEGLKFMVYLQKENIIDESGMPKERFSAEFPKEGPSILRIQQVVRGDSAAYFCASSLHRGKVGEKLFFGSGTQLSVL.

The V call is TRBV28, the J call TRBJ1-4; possible D gene TRBD1, 5 bases. The CDR3 covers 16 residues. V lost 6 bases, J lost 0 bases, and 14 bases lay in between. Germline CDR1 reads MDHEN; CDR2 reads SYDVKM. The CDR3 sequence: CASRPAGGATNEKLFF. In DNA form, the CDR3 reads TGTGCCAGCAGGCCCGCGGGGGGTGCAACTAATGAAAAACTGTTTTTT.

The gene calls are TRBV10-3 and TRBJ1-5; D is unresolved. The germline V gene encodes CDR1 ENHRY and CDR2 SYGVKD. Trimming took 4 bases from V and 7 from J, leaving 8 bases between them. The CDR3 is made up of 12 amino acids. CDR3 sequence: CAISVSEQPQHF. CDR3 in DNA: TGTGCCATCAGTGTTAGTGAGCAGCCCCAGCATTTT.